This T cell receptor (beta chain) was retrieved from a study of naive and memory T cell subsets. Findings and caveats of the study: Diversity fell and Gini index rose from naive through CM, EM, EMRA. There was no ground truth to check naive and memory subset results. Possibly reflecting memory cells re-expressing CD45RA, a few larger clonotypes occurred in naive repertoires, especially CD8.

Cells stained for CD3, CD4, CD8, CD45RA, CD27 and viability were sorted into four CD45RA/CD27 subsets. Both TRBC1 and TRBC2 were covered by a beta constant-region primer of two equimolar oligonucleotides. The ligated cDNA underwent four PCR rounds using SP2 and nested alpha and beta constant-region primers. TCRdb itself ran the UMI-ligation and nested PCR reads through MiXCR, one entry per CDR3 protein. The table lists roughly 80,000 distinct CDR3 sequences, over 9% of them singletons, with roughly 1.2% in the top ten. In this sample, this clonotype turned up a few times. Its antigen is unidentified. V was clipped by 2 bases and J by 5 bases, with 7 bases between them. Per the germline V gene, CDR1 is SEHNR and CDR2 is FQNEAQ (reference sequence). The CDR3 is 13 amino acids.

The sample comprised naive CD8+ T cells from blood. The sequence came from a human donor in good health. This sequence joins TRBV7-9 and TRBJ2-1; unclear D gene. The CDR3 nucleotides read TGTGCCAGCAGCTTATATGGGAACAATGAGCAGTTCTTC. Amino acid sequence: CASSLYGNNEQFF.